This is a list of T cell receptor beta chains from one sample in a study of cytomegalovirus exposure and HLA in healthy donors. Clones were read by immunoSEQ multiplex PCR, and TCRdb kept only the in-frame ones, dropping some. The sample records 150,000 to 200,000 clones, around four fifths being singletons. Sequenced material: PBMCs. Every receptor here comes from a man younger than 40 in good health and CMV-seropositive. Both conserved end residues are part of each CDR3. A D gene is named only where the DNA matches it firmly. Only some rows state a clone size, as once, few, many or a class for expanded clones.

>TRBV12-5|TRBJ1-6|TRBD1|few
CATKGAGYSPLHF
TGTGCTACCAAGGGGGCGGGCTATTCACCCCTCCACTTT
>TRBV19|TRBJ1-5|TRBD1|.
CASHRDRGYQPQHF
TGTGCCAGTCACCGGGACAGGGGGTATCAGCCCCAGCATTTT
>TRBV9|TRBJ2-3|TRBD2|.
CASSEGLAGDTDTQYF
TGTGCCAGCAGCGAGGGACTAGCGGGTGACACAGATACGCAGTATTTT
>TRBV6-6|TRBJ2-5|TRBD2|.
CASSYPRGSYQETQYF
TGTGCCAGCAGTTATCCGCGGGGGTCGTACCAAGAGACCCAGTACTTC
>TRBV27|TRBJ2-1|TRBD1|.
CASSLLHRGPYNEQFF
TGTGCCAGCAGTCTCCTGCACAGGGGCCCCTACAATGAGCAGTTCTTC
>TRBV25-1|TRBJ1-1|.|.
CASSESLEMNTEAFF
TGTGCCAGCAGTGAATCCCTGGAGATGAACACTGAAGCTTTCTTT
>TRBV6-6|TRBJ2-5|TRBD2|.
CASSPGTRRGETQYF
TGTGCCAGCAGTCCCGGGACTAGAAGGGGAGAGACCCAGTACTTC
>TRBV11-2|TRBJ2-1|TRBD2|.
CASSLKRGGPHNEQFF
TGTGCCAGCAGCTTAAAGCGGGGGGGGCCTCACAATGAGCAGTTCTTC
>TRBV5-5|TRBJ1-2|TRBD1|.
CASSQRTGFAYGYTF
TGTGCCAGCAGTCAACGGACAGGGTTCGCCTATGGCTACACCTTC
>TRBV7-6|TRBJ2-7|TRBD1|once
CASSLGGQQGARGLEQYF
TGTGCCAGCAGCTTAGGCGGACAACAGGGGGCGCGGGGTCTCGAGCAGTACTTC
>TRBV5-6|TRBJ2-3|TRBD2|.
CASSPFSGSGDTQYF
TGTGCCAGCAGCCCATTTAGCGGGTCTGGGGATACGCAGTATTTT
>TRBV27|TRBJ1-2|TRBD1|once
CASSFLGQEGTHGYTF
TGTGCCAGCAGTTTTCTCGGACAGGAGGGTACTCATGGCTACACCTTC
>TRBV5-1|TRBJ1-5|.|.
CASSLGLGGTNQPQHF
TGCGCCAGCAGCTTGGGCCTGGGAGGGACCAATCAGCCCCAGCATTTT
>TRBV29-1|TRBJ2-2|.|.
CSVERDVDTGELFF
TGCAGCGTTGAGCGGGATGTAGACACCGGGGAGCTGTTTTTT
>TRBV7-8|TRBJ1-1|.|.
CASSPPHSGTEAFF
TGTGCCAGCAGCCCCCCGCACAGTGGGACTGAAGCTTTCTTT
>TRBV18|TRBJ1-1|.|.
CATSLATGGYTEAFF
TGTGCCACCTCGTTGGCGACGGGTGGGTACACTGAAGCTTTCTTT
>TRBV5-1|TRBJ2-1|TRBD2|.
CASSLAGLAGQFF
TGCGCCAGCAGCTTGGCGGGACTAGCGGGCCAGTTCTTC
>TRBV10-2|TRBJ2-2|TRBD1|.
CASRGALRTGIGANTGELFF
TGCGCCAGCAGAGGTGCCCTTAGGACAGGGATAGGGGCGAACACCGGGGAGCTGTTTTTT
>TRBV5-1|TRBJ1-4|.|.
CASSGDGDEKLFF
TGCGCCAGCAGCGGTGACGGAGATGAAAAACTGTTTTTT
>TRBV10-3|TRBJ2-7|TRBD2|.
CAISDLLAGAYEQYF
TGTGCCATCAGTGACCTACTAGCGGGGGCCTACGAGCAGTACTTC
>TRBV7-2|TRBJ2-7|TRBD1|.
CASSLGDRVSSYEQYF
TGTGCCAGCAGCTTAGGGGACAGGGTCTCCTCCTACGAGCAGTACTTC
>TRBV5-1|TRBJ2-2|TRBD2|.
CASSLSPRRGGNTGELFF
TGCGCCAGCAGCTTGTCCCCCAGGCGGGGGGGTAACACCGGGGAGCTGTTTTTT